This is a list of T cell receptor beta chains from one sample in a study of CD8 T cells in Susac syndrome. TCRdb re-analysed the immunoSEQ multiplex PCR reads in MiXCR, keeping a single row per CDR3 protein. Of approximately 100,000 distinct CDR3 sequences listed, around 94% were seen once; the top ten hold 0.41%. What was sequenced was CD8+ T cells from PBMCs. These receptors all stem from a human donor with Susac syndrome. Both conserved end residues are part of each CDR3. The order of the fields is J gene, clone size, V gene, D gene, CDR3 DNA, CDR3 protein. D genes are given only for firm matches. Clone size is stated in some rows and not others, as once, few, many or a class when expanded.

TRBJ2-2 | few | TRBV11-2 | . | TGTGCCAGCAGCCCCGGATACACCGGGGAGCTGTTTTTT | CASSPGYTGELFF
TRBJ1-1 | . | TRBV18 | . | TGTGCCAGCTCGTCCACGGGGGCTTCACCCACTGAAGCTTTCTTT | CASSSTGASPTEAFF
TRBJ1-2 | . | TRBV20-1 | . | TGCAGTGCCGGGGCAGGGCCCGATTTTAACTATGGCTACACCTTC | CSAGAGPDFNYGYTF
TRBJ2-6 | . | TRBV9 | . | TGTGCCAGCAGCGAGCGTAGTTTAGGGGGCTCTGGGGCCAACGTCCTGACTTTC | CASSERSLGGSGANVLTF
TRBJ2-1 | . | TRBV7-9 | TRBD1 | TGTGCCAGCATTGGGACAGGCCACGTTAATGAGCAGTTCTTC | CASIGTGHVNEQFF
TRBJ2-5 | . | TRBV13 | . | TGTGCCAGCAGCTTAACTTCTTGGGAGGAGACCCAGTACTTC | CASSLTSWEETQYF
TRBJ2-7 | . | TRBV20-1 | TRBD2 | TGCAGTGCTAGAGATCTAAGCGGGACCAGCTACGAGCAGTACTTC | CSARDLSGTSYEQYF
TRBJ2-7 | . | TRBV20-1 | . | TGCAGTGCGCAGGGCTCAGGGAAAGGCTACGAGCAGTACTTC | CSAQGSGKGYEQYF
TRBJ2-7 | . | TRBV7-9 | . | TGTGCCAGCAGCCCCCGGGACGCCTACGAGCAGTACTTC | CASSPRDAYEQYF
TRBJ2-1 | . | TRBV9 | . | TGTGCCAGCAGCGAGGGATCAGGGTCTGGAAATGAGCAGTTCTTC | CASSEGSGSGNEQFF
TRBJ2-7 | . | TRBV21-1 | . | TGTGCCAGCACCGCAAGGTGGTTCGGGGGGCGTTACGAGCAGTACTTC | CASTARWFGGRYEQYF
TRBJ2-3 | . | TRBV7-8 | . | TGTGCCAGCAGCTTAGGACAAGGGCTGGCAGATACGCAGTATTTT | CASSLGQGLADTQYF
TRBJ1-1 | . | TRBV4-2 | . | TGTGCCAGCAGCCAAGTTGCAGGTGGAAACACTGAAGCTTTCTTT | CASSQVAGGNTEAFF
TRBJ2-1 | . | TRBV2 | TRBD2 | TGTGCCAGCAGTTGGAGCGGGGGTTACAATGAGCAGTTCTTC | CASSWSGGYNEQFF
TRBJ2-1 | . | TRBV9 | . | TGTGCCAGCAGCGTCGGGGCCTCCACCACCAATGAGCAGTTCTTC | CASSVGASTTNEQFF
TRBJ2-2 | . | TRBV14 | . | TGTGCCAGCAGCGCGGGTGCGGTCGGCCCCGGGGAGCTGTTTTTT | CASSAGAVGPGELFF
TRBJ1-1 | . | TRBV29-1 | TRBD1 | TGCAGCGTAGGGACAGTGAACACTGAAGCTTTCTTT | CSVGTVNTEAFF
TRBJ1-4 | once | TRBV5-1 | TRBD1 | TGCGCCAGCAGCCAAACAGGGGGGAGTGAAAAACTGTTTTTT | CASSQTGGSEKLFF
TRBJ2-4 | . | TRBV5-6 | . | TGTGCCAGCAGCGGACGGGTAGCCAAAAACATTCAGTACTTC | CASSGRVAKNIQYF
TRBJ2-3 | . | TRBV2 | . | TGTGCCAGCAGTGATAGCGCCCGGACGGTGGATACGCAGTATTTT | CASSDSARTVDTQYF
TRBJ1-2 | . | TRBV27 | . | TGTGCCAGCAGTTTAGAAGGGGGGATGGATGGCTACACCTTC | CASSLEGGMDGYTF
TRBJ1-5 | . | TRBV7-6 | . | TGTGCCAGCAGCTTAGAAGCGGACGGGGGCAATCAGCCCCAGCATTTT | CASSLEADGGNQPQHF
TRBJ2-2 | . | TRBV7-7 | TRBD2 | TGTGCCAGCAGCCCTACTCTAGCGGTTGCCAACACCGGGGAGCTGTTTTTT | CASSPTLAVANTGELFF
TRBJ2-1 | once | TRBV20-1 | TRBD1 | TGCAGTGCTAGAGATCTTAACTACCGGGACAGGGCTCGGAATGAGCAGTTCTTC | CSARDLNYRDRARNEQFF
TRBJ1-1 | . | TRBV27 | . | TGTGCCAGCAGTTTGGCCTCGGGTGGCACTGAAGCTTTCTTT | CASSLASGGTEAFF
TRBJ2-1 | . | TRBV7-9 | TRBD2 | TGTGCCAGCAGCAGGGACTACTTATTAGGGTTCTTC | CASSRDYLLGFF
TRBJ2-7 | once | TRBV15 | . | TGTGCCACCAGCGAGCCAGCCGCCCCCTACGAGCAGTACTTC | CATSEPAAPYEQYF
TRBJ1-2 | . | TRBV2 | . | TGTGCCAGCGTAGGGGGTAACTATGGCTACACCTTC | CASVGGNYGYTF
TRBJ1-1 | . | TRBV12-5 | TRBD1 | TGTGCTAGTGGACCAGACAGGGGCACTGAAGCTTTCTTT | CASGPDRGTEAFF
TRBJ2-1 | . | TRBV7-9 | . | TGTGCCAGCAGCTTAACGGACAACTACAATGAGCAGTTCTTC | CASSLTDNYNEQFF
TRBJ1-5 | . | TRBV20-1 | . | TGCAGTGCTAGAGAGATGGGAGGGAACAATCATTTT | CSAREMGGNNHF
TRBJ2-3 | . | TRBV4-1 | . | TGCGCCAGCAGCCAAGCGTTCACCCCATCCCATACGCAGTATTTT | CASSQAFTPSHTQYF
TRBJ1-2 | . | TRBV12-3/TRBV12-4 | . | TGTGCCAGCAGTTCGGCGGCAGGGCGGGTTAAGAATGGCTACACCTTC | CASSSAAGRVKNGYTF
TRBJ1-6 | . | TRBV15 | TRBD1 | TGTGCCACCAGCCCTTCAGACAGGGTGGGCAATTCACCCCTCCACTTT | CATSPSDRVGNSPLHF
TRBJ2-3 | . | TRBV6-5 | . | TGTGCCAGCAGCTCGGACGGCGTCTTAGATACGCAGTATTTT | CASSSDGVLDTQYF
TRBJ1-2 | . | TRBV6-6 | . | TGTGCCAGCAGTTACTCGACGGGGGGGAAGGATGGCTACACCTTC | CASSYSTGGKDGYTF
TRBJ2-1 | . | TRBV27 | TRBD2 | TGTGCCAGCAGTTCAGCGGGGCCCAATGAGCAGTTCTTC | CASSSAGPNEQFF
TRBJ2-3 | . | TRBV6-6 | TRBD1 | TGTGCCAGCAGGACAGGGGGCACGAATACGCAGTATTTT | CASRTGGTNTQYF
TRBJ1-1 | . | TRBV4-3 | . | TGCGCCAGCAGCCAAAGCCCCGCCGGGACGAGGAACACTGAAGCTTTCTTT | CASSQSPAGTRNTEAFF
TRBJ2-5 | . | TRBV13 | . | TGTGCCAGCAGCCTTCTCGAGTACCAAGAGACCCAGTACTTC | CASSLLEYQETQYF
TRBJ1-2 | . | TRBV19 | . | TGTGCCAGTAGTATAGGACACGCCTATGGCTACACCTTC | CASSIGHAYGYTF
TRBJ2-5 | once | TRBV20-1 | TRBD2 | TGCAGTGCTAGAGCGTCTAGCGGCTCAGAAGTAACCTGGGAGACCCAGTACTTC | CSARASSGSEVTWETQYF
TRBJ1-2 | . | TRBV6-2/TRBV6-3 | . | TGTGCCAGCAGTTACATCCCGGACAGCTCCTATGGCTACACCTTC | CASSYIPDSSYGYTF
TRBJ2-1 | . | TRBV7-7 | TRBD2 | TGTGCCAGCAGCCCGCGGGGGGGCCCTTACAATGAGCAGTTCTTC | CASSPRGGPYNEQFF
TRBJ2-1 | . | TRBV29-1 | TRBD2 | TGCAGCGTTGACGGCGGGGGGTACAATGAGCAGTTCTTC | CSVDGGGYNEQFF
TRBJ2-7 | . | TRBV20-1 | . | TGCAGTGCTAAGGCCCCCGGACAGAAATACGAGCAGTACTTC | CSAKAPGQKYEQYF
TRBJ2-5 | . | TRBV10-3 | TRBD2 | TGTGCCATCAGCACTAGCGGCCAAGAGACCCAGTACTTC | CAISTSGQETQYF
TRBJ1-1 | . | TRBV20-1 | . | TGCAGTGCCCCGGTGGAGGGTGTGAGGACTGAAGCTTTCTTT | CSAPVEGVRTEAFF
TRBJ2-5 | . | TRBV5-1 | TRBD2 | TGCGCCAGCAGCAGTAGCGGGGGGGTCCAAGAGACCCAGTACTTC | CASSSSGGVQETQYF
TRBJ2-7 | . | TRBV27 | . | TGTGCCAGCAAGATGGGCAACGACTACGAGCAGTACTTC | CASKMGNDYEQYF
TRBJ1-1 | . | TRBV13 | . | TGTGCCAGCAGCTTAGGGTCGACGCGGCGAGGGGGCACTGAAGCTTTCTTT | CASSLGSTRRGGTEAFF
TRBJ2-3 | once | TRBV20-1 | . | TGCAGTGCCAGACCTCGGGACACCCGCACAGATACGCAGTATTTT | CSARPRDTRTDTQYF
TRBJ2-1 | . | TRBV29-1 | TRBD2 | TGCAGCGTTGAAATTATCGGGGGGGCGGGCAATGAGCAGTTCTTC | CSVEIIGGAGNEQFF